A single sample gave rise to the 14 T cell receptor beta chains below, sequenced in a study of preoperative IRX-2 immunotherapy in early breast cancer. Produced via immunoSEQ multiplex PCR; TCRdb's table is partial and in-frame only. The repertoire includes 40,000 to 45,000 clones, about 72% of them detected once, and over 1% sits in the top ten. Treatment noted: preoperative locoregional IRX-2 cytokine immunotherapy. The input for sequencing was tumor tissue, taken after IRX-2 immunotherapy. The source of these receptors is a human donor with breast cancer.

V gene TRBV29-1 combines with J gene TRBJ1-1; 7 bases agree with TRBD1. The CDR3 spans 16 residues. From germline, CDR1 is SQVTM and CDR2 ANQGSEA. V lost 4 bases to trimming and J lost 0 bases; unmatched junction nucleotides: 11. CDR3 sequence: CSVGGGPGRMNTEAFF. DNA for the CDR3: TGCAGCGTTGGAGGGGGCCCAGGGAGAATGAACACTGAAGCTTTCTTT.

The chain's CDR3 is CASSSATDTQYF. In nucleotides, the CDR3 is TGTGCCAGCAGTTCAGCCACAGATACGCAGTATTTT. The gene calls are TRBV28 and TRBJ2-3, with D hard to call. Germline lookup yields CDR1 MDHEN and CDR2 SYDVKM. This CDR3 has 12 amino acids. V lost 4 bases and J lost 2, with 4 bases in between. Combining the CDR3 with reference TRBV28 and TRBJ2-3 gives the whole variable domain DVKVTQSSRYLVKRTGEKVFLECVQDMDHENMFWYRQDPGLGLRLIYFSYDVKMKEKGDIPEGYSVSREKKERFSLILESASTNQTSMYLCASSSATDTQYFGPGTRLTVL.

This rearrangement joins TRBV11-3 to TRBJ2-1; 12 bases are shared with TRBD2. Germline V gene lookup returns CDR1 SGHNT and CDR2 YENEEA. V was clipped by 5 bases and J by 4 bases; unmatched bases: 6. The CDR3 runs to 16 residues. CDR3 sequence reads: CASSTRTSGMYNEQFF. Written as DNA, the CDR3 is TGTGCCAGCAGCACCCGGACTAGCGGGATGTACAATGAGCAGTTCTTC.

The CDR3: CASSFAGSNQPQHF. The DNA for the CDR3 is TGTGCCAGCAGTTTCGCGGGAAGCAATCAGCCCCAGCATTTT. The chain has TRBV6-8 and TRBJ1-5; D remains unclear. The CDR3 runs to 14 residues. With 4 bases removed from V and 1 base from J, the gap between germline ends came to 8 bases. Germline-derived CDR1 and CDR2 are MNHGY and SAAAGT.

The chain carries TRBV6-8 and TRBJ1-1; maybe TRBD1 (5 bases). Trimming took off 6 bases at V and 6 bases at J, with 14 bases between the two ends. In germline, CDR1 is MNHGY, CDR2 SAAAGT. The CDR3 spans 13 residues. CDR3 coding DNA: TGTGCCAGCAGGGGGGTAATCGGCGCTGAAGCTTTCTTT. Its translation: CASRGVIGAEAFF.

This clone qualifies as medium-sized. V is TRBV11-3 and J is TRBJ1-1; D gene unclear. The CDR3 is 14 residues long. Between the trimmed V and J ends, which lost 1 base and 1 base, there was a span of 7 bases. From germline, CDR1 is SGHNT and CDR2 YENEEA. As DNA, the CDR3 is TGTGCCAGCAGCTTAGGGGAGGCGAACACTGAAGCTTTCTTT. It is translated as CASSLGEANTEAFF.

Points on this clone: From the germline J gene comes the end of the CDR3, since the read stops 1 residue before it. This chain joins TRBV10-3 and TRBJ1-2; D might be TRBD1 (5 bases). V lost 2 bases, J lost 4 bases, and 8 bases lay in between. CDR1 and CDR2 (germline): ENHRY, SYGVKD. CDR3 size: 13 residues. The CDR3: CAISEEGVYGYTF. The CDR3 DNA, read in part, is TGTGCCATCAGTGAGGAAGGGGTCTATGGCTACACC.

The V and J genes are TRBV5-1 and TRBJ2-1; 12 nucleotides align to TRBD2. Germline values: CDR1 SGHRS, CDR2 YFSETQ. Trimming took 3 bases from V and 2 from J; bases not matched to a gene: 3. The CDR3 is made up of 16 amino acids. The CDR3 protein is CASSWTSGKTYNEQFF. CDR3 bases: TGCGCCAGCAGCTGGACTAGCGGGAAGACCTACAATGAGCAGTTCTTC.

This clone occurred a few times. The V gene is TRBV10-2, the J gene TRBJ2-2; the D gene is possibly TRBD2 (5 bases). Germline loops: CDR1 WSHSY, CDR2 SAAADI. Trimming shortened V by 3 bases and J by 7 bases, and 12 bases separated the two germline ends. This CDR3 is built from 14 residues. As DNA, the CDR3 is TGCGCCAGCAGTGAACTAGGGCGCGGCGGGGAGCTGTTTTTT. Translation gives CASSELGRGGELFF.

The chain carries TRBV10-1 and TRBJ1-6, with no clear D. CDR1 and CDR2 from the germline V gene are WNHNN and SYGVQD (reference sequence). The CDR3 extends over 16 amino acids. V gave up 6 bases and J gave up 9 bases, with 21 bases separating them. The CDR3 protein is CASSGSPAELASPLHF. In DNA form, the CDR3 reads TGCGCCAGCAGCGGTAGTCCAGCAGAGTTAGCTTCACCCCTCCACTTT.

The chain combines TRBV12-5 with TRBJ1-1, with 7 bases lining up with TRBD1. Germline V CDR1 and CDR2: LGHNT, FRNRAP. V shed 6 bases, J shed 4 bases, and the junction held 8 bases outside the gene matches. The CDR3 extends over 14 amino acids. The CDR3 sequence is CASGRTGGGTEAFF. CDR3 nucleotides: TGTGCTAGTGGGCGGACAGGAGGAGGCACTGAAGCTTTCTTT.

The chain recombines TRBV19 with TRBJ1-3; D is unresolved. Per germline, CDR1 LNHDA and CDR2 SQIVND (reference sequence). The CDR3 totals 14 residues. V gave up 3 bases and J gave up 2 bases, with 8 bases separating them. The CDR3 loop is CASSIIGPGNTIYF. In DNA, the CDR3 is TGTGCCAGTAGTATTATCGGGCCTGGAAACACCATATATTTT.

The chain joins TRBV29-1 to TRBJ1-1; the D is unclear. V dropped 6 bases and J dropped 2 bases, with 16 bases sitting between them. The CDR3 has 14 residues. CDR1 is SQVTM, CDR2 ANQGSEA, per germline. The CDR3 loop reads CSVSVRQPNTEAFF. Written as DNA, the CDR3 is TGCAGCGTGTCCGTCCGGCAACCTAACACTGAAGCTTTCTTT.

The V gene is TRBV10-2, the J gene TRBJ1-5, with D unresolved. This CDR3 is 16 amino acids long. Trimming pared 6 bases from V and 0 bases from J, leaving 15 bases between. CDR1 and CDR2 from the germline V gene are WSHSY and SAAADI. The CDR3: CASRKGSSYSNQPQHF. DNA of the CDR3: TGCGCCAGCAGGAAAGGGTCGTCTTATAGCAATCAGCCCCAGCATTTT.